The next 5 T cell receptor beta chains were all read from a single sample in a study of CD8 T cells in ankylosing spondylitis. Each CDR3 protein gets one entry after TCRdb re-called the 5' RACE reads with MiXCR. The sample yields some 9,400 distinct CDR3 sequences, roughly 6% seen once. The sample comprised blood, either unsorted or a sorted T cell fraction (not recorded which). These receptors were obtained from a female donor with ankylosing spondylitis or in good health (not recorded which).

Within the sample, this clonotype is medium-sized. The chain has TRBV9 and TRBJ2-7, with a possible D match to TRBD1 (5 bases). The CDR3 runs to 13 residues. Germline V gene sequence: CDR1 SGDLS, CDR2 YYNGEE. Trimming took 3 bases from V and 6 from J, leaving 13 bases between them. The CDR3 region has the DNA TGTGCCAGCAGCGCGGGCAGGGTCGGCGAGCAGTACTTC. It encodes CASSAGRVGEQYF.

By its share, this clonotype is medium-sized (0.01 to 0.1%). The chain is built from TRBV9 and TRBJ2-1, with D perhaps assigned TRBD1 or TRBD2 (6 bases each). V was cut by 2 bases and J by 6 bases, with 18 bases left in between. The CDR3 contains 16 residues. Germline CDR1 and CDR2: SGDLS and YYNGEE. The CDR3 loop is CASSVPRTGGANEQFF. The CDR3 DNA reads TGTGCCAGCAGCGTGCCCAGGACCGGGGGCGCCAATGAGCAGTTCTTC.

This clonotype came up many times. The V and J genes are TRBV9 and TRBJ1-5; D uncertain. CDR1 and CDR2 from the germline V gene are SGDLS and YYNGEE. V lost 1 base and J lost 5, with 7 bases in between. This CDR3 spans 13 amino acids. CDR3 nucleotides: TGTGCCAGCAGCGTATCGCCCTATCAGCCCCAGCATTTT. Translated: CASSVSPYQPQHF.

This clonotype came up many times. The chain combines TRBV25-1 with TRBJ2-7; unclear D gene. Germline CDR1 reads MGHDK; CDR2 reads SYGVNS. V lost 5 bases to trimming and J lost 3 bases, with 20 bases between them. The CDR3 consists of 16 residues. In nucleotides, the CDR3 is TGTGCCAGCAGTCAGTTGCTCCAGATTAACTACTACGAGCAGTACTTC. It codes for CASSQLLQINYYEQYF.

This clonotype was seen many times. This sequence joins TRBV9 and TRBJ1-3; D uncertain. Trimming cost V 3 bases and J 0 bases, with 10 bases left between them. Germline V gene sequence: CDR1 SGDLS, CDR2 YYNGEE. The CDR3 runs to 15 residues. CDR3 sequence (DNA): TGTGCCAGCAGCGCCATGGGCTCCTCTGGAAACACCATATATTTT. It encodes CASSAMGSSGNTIYF.